One sample yielded the 3 T cell receptor beta chains listed below, sequenced in a study of blood T cell repertoires in COVID-19. Some clones are missing from TCRdb's copy, which holds only in-frame ones; the method was immunoSEQ multiplex PCR. Altogether some 280,000 clones are present, about 88% being singletons, with the ten largest covering about an eighth. The source material was peripheral blood. The receptors here all came from a woman between 55 and 75 years old with acute or convalescent COVID-19.

The chain has TRBV28 and TRBJ2-7, with 7 bases aligning to TRBD1. Looked up from germline, CDR1 is MDHEN and CDR2 is SYDVKM. After removal of 6 bases from V and 0 bases from J, the junction contained 5 bases not matched to a gene. CDR3 length: 14 amino acids. The CDR3 DNA is TGTGCCAGCAGAGCACAGGGGAGCTCCTACGAGCAGTACTTC. Amino acids: CASRAQGSSYEQYF. Full variable domain (rest looked up from reference TRBV28 and TRBJ2-7): DVKVTQSSRYLVKRTGEKVFLECVQDMDHENMFWYRQDPGLGLRLIYFSYDVKMKEKGDIPEGYSVSREKKERFSLILESASTNQTSMYLCASRAQGSSYEQYFGPGTRLTVT.

The V and J genes are TRBV6-5 and TRBJ2-2; TRBD1 is a possible D gene (6 bases). Germline values: CDR1 MNHEY, CDR2 SVGAGI. The V end lost 4 bases, the J end lost 6 bases, and 18 bases lay between the germline ends. This CDR3 is built from 16 residues. The CDR3 protein is CASSLYRAKQAGELFF. The CDR3 DNA sequence: TGTGCCAGCAGTTTATACAGGGCTAAACAGGCCGGGGAGCTGTTTTTT.

The chain is built from TRBV6-5 and TRBJ1-1, with 8 positions matching TRBD1. Germline loops: CDR1 MNHEY, CDR2 SVGAGI. This CDR3 contains 12 residues. The V gene end was trimmed by 4 bases and the J gene end by 8 bases; junction bases not matched to a gene: 3. This chain's CDR3 is CASSSRTGEAFF. The CDR3 DNA follows: TGTGCCAGCAGTTCCCGGACAGGGGAAGCTTTCTTT.